One sample yielded the 6 T cell receptor beta chains listed below, sequenced in a study of CD8 T cells in Susac syndrome. The authors reverse transcribed roughly 0.5 to 1 ug RNA with random hexamers. TCRdb processed the immunoSEQ multiplex PCR reads anew with MiXCR; each CDR3 protein has one entry. The sample shows about 290,000 distinct CDR3 sequences, around nine tenths of them seen only once. The specimen was CD8+ T cells from PBMCs. The receptors derive from a human donor with multiple sclerosis.

The V gene is TRBV29-1, the J gene TRBJ2-1, with 10 bases identical to TRBD2. The V and J ends lost 3 bases and 10 bases, in that order; junction bases with no gene match: 9. CDR3 length equals 14 residues. Germline CDR1 is SQVTM and CDR2 is ANQGSEA. This chain's CDR3 is CSVDQRGGSGEQFF. CDR3 bases: TGCAGCGTTGACCAGCGGGGGGGATCTGGCGAGCAGTTCTTC.

The chain uses TRBV4-1 and TRBJ2-1, with D perhaps TRBD1 or TRBD2 (6 bases each). The V end lost 1 base, the J end lost 9 bases, and 13 bases lay between the germline ends. This CDR3 is built from 14 residues. CDR1 is MGHRA and CDR2 is YSYEKL in the germline V gene. The CDR3 nucleotides read TGCGCCAGCAGCCAAGGGTCCGGGGGCAGTGAGCAGTTCTTC. Protein product: CASSQGSGGSEQFF.

This clonotype was observed a single time. The V call is TRBV30, the J call TRBJ2-2; D is undetermined. The CDR3 has 12 amino acids. Deletions cut 0 bases from V and 6 bases from J, with 5 bases between. Germline V lookup: CDR1 GTSNPN, CDR2 SVGIG (reference sequence). The CDR3 reads CAWSVQSGELFF. The CDR3 DNA reads TGTGCCTGGAGTGTCCAGTCCGGGGAGCTGTTTTTT.

The CDR3 nucleotides read TGTGCCCACTCCGGGCAGTTCTACGAGCAGTACTTC. Residues: CAHSGQFYEQYF. This chain uses TRBV30 with TRBJ2-7; no definite D call. CDR1 and CDR2 from the germline V gene are GTSNPN and SVGIG (reference sequence). Trimming shortened V by 8 bases and J by 3 bases, and 14 bases separated the two germline ends. This CDR3 region has 12 residues.

The chain carries TRBV6-1 and TRBJ1-2, with 8 positions matching TRBD1. This CDR3 has 17 amino acids. J lost 5 bases, V lost 1 base, and 12 bases had no gene match. Germline CDR1 MNHNS, CDR2 SASEGT. CDR3 region: CASSEGVRTGLVYGYTF. CDR3 sequence (DNA): TGTGCCAGCAGTGAAGGGGTACGGACAGGGCTGGTGTATGGCTACACCTTC.

The rearrangement links TRBV6-6 to TRBJ2-2; D unresolved. V shed 7 bases and J shed 6 bases, with 12 bases lying between them. The germline V gene encodes CDR1 MNHNY and CDR2 SVGAGI (reference sequence). The length of the CDR3 is 13 residues. CDR3 nucleotide sequence: TGTGCCAGCAAGGACCGACCCTCCGGGGAGCTGTTTTTT. This gives the protein CASKDRPSGELFF.